The rows below give T cell receptor beta chains drawn from one sample of a study of T cell changes during pregnancy in multiple sclerosis. The data were produced by immunoSEQ multiplex PCR, yet TCRdb's version contains in-frame clones alone and is incomplete. The sample holds 15,000 to 20,000 clones; roughly 86% are singletons and the top ten take around 13%. This specimen consisted of CD8+ T cells from peripheral blood mononuclear cells, obtained after pregnancy. The receptor source for this set is a female donor in good health, enrolled as a control in a pregnancy study. Both conserved end residues are part of each CDR3. The D gene is left open where the match is weak. Expanded clones get a size class; other rows say once, few or many, or leave the size out.

>TRBJ1-2|NA|TRBV27|NA
TGTGCCAGCAGTTTGGAGGTAGGGTATGGCTACACCTTC
CASSLEVGYGYTF
>TRBJ1-5|NA|TRBV6-5|NA
TGTGCCAGCACCAGAACGGTGGGCTCCAATCAGCCCCAGCATTTT
CASTRTVGSNQPQHF
>TRBJ1-5|medium-sized|TRBV19|NA
TGTGCCAGTAGTATAATACAGCTATTCAATCAGCCCCAGCATTTT
CASSIIQLFNQPQHF
>TRBJ1-5|NA|TRBV25-1|TRBD1
TGTGCCAGCAGTCCGGGACAGGGGGACAGTCAGCCCCAGCATTTT
CASSPGQGDSQPQHF
>TRBJ2-3|NA|TRBV9|NA
TGTGCCAGCAGCGTAGGGACAGCCGATACGCAGTATTTT
CASSVGTADTQYF
>TRBJ2-1|NA|TRBV6-1|NA
TGTGCCAGCAGTGTAACTAGTACTTTTGAGCAGTTCTTC
CASSVTSTFEQFF
>TRBJ1-1|NA|TRBV28|TRBD1
TGTGCCAGCAGTGCAGGGGGCCGGAACACTGAAGCTTTCTTT
CASSAGGRNTEAFF
>TRBJ1-4|NA|TRBV9|NA
TGTGCCAGCTCCGTGGGACACCCTAATGAAAAACTGTTTTTT
CASSVGHPNEKLFF
>TRBJ2-2|NA|TRBV5-4|NA
TGTGCCAGCAGCCACCCCTGGCGGGGGAACACCGGGGAGCTGTTTTTT
CASSHPWRGNTGELFF
>TRBJ2-5|NA|TRBV15|TRBD2
TGTGCCACCAGCAGACCCCGGGAGGAGGAGACCCAGTACTTC
CATSRPREEETQYF
>TRBJ1-1|NA|TRBV15|NA
TGTGCCACCAGCAGACGGTGGGGCGCAGATACTGAAGCTTTCTTT
CATSRRWGADTEAFF
>TRBJ1-1|NA|TRBV28|NA
TGTGCCAGCAGTTTTCTCCAGAATTTCGCGAACACTGAAGCTTTCTTT
CASSFLQNFANTEAFF
>TRBJ2-6|NA|TRBV7-8|NA
TGTGCCAGCACTCAATTCGCGGGGAGCTCTGGGGCCAACGTCCTGACTTTC
CASTQFAGSSGANVLTF
>TRBJ1-2|NA|TRBV27|TRBD1
TGTGCCAGCAGAAGGGGACAGATTTATGGCTACACCTTC
CASRRGQIYGYTF
>TRBJ2-1|once|TRBV28|NA
TGTGCCAGCAGTTTACTAGTGGTCTCCTACAATGAGCAGTTCTTC
CASSLLVVSYNEQFF
>TRBJ2-7|NA|TRBV27|TRBD1
TGTGCCAGCAGCAATCGACAGGGGGCGTACGAGCAGTACTTC
CASSNRQGAYEQYF
>TRBJ2-5|NA|TRBV5-6|TRBD1
TGTGCCAGCAGCTCGGAAGGGGGCATGGATGAGACCCAGTACTTC
CASSSEGGMDETQYF
>TRBJ1-4|medium-sized|TRBV28|NA
TGTGCCAGCAGTTTAATGGTCGACTCAACTAATGAAAAACTGTTTTTT
CASSLMVDSTNEKLFF
>TRBJ1-1|few|TRBV18|TRBD1
TGTGCCAGCTCACCGACAGGGGGCGCGTTTACTGAAGCTTTCTTT
CASSPTGGAFTEAFF
>TRBJ2-7|NA|TRBV14|NA
TGTGCCAGCAGCCGGGCAGCGGACGAGCAGTACTTC
CASSRAADEQYF
>TRBJ1-4|NA|TRBV7-8|NA
TGTGCCAGCAGCTTAGTGACGACAGTATTAGGGGAAAAACTGTTTTTT
CASSLVTTVLGEKLFF
>TRBJ1-2|NA|TRBV6-1|NA
TGTGCCAGCAGTGAAAAGGAGACAGGTTTAAGTGGCTACACCTTC
CASSEKETGLSGYTF
>TRBJ1-1|NA|TRBV6-5|TRBD1
TGTGCCAGCGGACAGGGGAAGGAAGCTTTCTTT
CASGQGKEAFF
>TRBJ2-7|NA|TRBV28|TRBD2
TGTGCCAGCAGTTCGCCCCCGGGACTAGCGAGTTACGAGCAGTACTTC
CASSSPPGLASYEQYF
>TRBJ2-6|NA|TRBV19|TRBD1
TGTGCCAGTACCCCGAAACGGACAGGGCGGACTGGGGCCAACGTCCTGACTTTC
CASTPKRTGRTGANVLTF
>TRBJ2-7|NA|TRBV2|TRBD1
TGTGCCATCCCCCGCCAGGACAGGCTTTACGAGCAGTACTTC
CAIPRQDRLYEQYF
>TRBJ2-1|NA|TRBV19|NA
TGTGCCAGTAGTATTGGTTTTGGGGGCGCTGAGCAGTTCTTC
CASSIGFGGAEQFF
>TRBJ2-7|NA|TRBV27|TRBD2
TGTGCCAGCAGTTTGTGGGGGACTAGCGGAACGGCGGGAATCTCCTACGAGCAGTACTTC
CASSLWGTSGTAGISYEQYF
>TRBJ2-7|NA|TRBV6-1|NA
TGTGCCAGCAGTGAATTACCAGCGGACTCCTACGAGCAGTACTTC
CASSELPADSYEQYF
>TRBJ1-3|NA|TRBV27|NA
TGTGCCAGCAGTTTCAGGGGTTCTGGAAACACCATATATTTT
CASSFRGSGNTIYF
>TRBJ2-3|once|TRBV25-1|TRBD2
TGTGCCAGCAGTGAATATAGCGGGGCGACAGATACGCAGTATTTT
CASSEYSGATDTQYF
>TRBJ1-2|NA|TRBV28|NA
TGTGCCAGCAGTCTACAGGAACACACTAACTATGGCTACACCTTC
CASSLQEHTNYGYTF
>TRBJ1-5|NA|TRBV7-8|NA
TGTGCCAGCAGCTTAGCGGCCCTTAGCAATCAGCCCCAGCATTTT
CASSLAALSNQPQHF
>TRBJ2-1|NA|TRBV6-6|NA
TGTGCCAGCAGTTACTCGACAGACAATGAGCAGTTCTTC
CASSYSTDNEQFF
>TRBJ1-2|NA|TRBV28|TRBD1
TGTGCCAGCAGTTCACGAAGACAGGGGGTTGGGGATGGCTACACCTTC
CASSSRRQGVGDGYTF
>TRBJ1-1|NA|TRBV7-9|NA
TGTGCCAGCAACAACCCCCAAAATCTAGCGACTGAAGCTTTCTTT
CASNNPQNLATEAFF
>TRBJ2-7|NA|TRBV14|NA
TGTGCCAGCAGCCACTGGGCAGGGTTTTACGAGCAGTACTTC
CASSHWAGFYEQYF
>TRBJ2-1|once|TRBV7-9|TRBD2
TGTGCCAGCAGTCCACCCCTGAGGCGGGGGGCGGGCTACAATGAGCAGTTCTTC
CASSPPLRRGAGYNEQFF
>TRBJ2-1|NA|TRBV19|TRBD2
TGTGCCAGTAGCCCGGGACTAGCGGGAGGTAATGAGCAGTTCTTC
CASSPGLAGGNEQFF